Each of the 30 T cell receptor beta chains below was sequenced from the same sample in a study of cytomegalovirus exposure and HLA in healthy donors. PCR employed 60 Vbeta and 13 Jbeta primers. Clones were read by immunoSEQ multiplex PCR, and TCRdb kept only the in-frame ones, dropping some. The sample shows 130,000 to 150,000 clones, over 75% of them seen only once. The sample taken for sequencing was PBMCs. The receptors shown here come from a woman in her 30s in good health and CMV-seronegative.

The CDR3 sequence is CASSYLGGENEQYF. CDR3 bases: TGCGCCAGCAGCTACCTGGGAGGCGAGAACGAGCAGTACTTC. The rearrangement joins TRBV5-1 to TRBJ2-7, with D perhaps matching TRBD2 (6 bases). This CDR3 is built from 14 residues. The V gene lost 3 bases and the J gene lost 5 bases, with 15 bases spanning the gap. In germline, CDR1 is SGHRS, CDR2 YFSETQ. Full variable domain (rest looked up from reference TRBV5-1 and TRBJ2-7): KAGVTQTPRYLIKTRGQQVTLSCSPISGHRSVSWYQQTPGQGLQFLFEYFSETQRNKGNFPGRFSGRQFSNSRSEMNVSTLELGDSALYLCASSYLGGENEQYFGPGTRLTVT.

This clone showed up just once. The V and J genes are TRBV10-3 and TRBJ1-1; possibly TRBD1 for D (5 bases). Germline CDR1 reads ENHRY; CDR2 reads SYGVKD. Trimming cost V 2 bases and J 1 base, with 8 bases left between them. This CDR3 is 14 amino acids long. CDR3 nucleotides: TGTGCCATCAGTGAGGGGCAGGGGAACACTGAAGCTTTCTTT. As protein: CAISEGQGNTEAFF.

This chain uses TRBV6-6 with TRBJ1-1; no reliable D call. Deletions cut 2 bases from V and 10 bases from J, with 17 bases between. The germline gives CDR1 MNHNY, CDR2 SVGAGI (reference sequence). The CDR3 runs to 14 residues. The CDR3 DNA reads TGTGCCAGCAGTTACGGAGCGGCGGTTTCGGGAGCTTTCTTT. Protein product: CASSYGAAVSGAFF.

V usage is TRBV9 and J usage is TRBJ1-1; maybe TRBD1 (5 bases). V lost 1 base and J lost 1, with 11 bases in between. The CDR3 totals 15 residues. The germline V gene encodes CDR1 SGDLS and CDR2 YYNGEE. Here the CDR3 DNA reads TGTGCCAGCAGCGTATCGGGGGGAGGGAACACTGAAGCTTTCTTT. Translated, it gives CASSVSGGGNTEAFF.

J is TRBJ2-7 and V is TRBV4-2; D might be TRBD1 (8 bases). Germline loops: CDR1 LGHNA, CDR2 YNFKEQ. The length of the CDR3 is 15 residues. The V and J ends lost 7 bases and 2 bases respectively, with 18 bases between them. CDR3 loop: CASTRGLAEAYEQYF. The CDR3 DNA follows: TGTGCCAGCACCAGGGGGCTAGCGGAGGCCTACGAGCAGTACTTC.

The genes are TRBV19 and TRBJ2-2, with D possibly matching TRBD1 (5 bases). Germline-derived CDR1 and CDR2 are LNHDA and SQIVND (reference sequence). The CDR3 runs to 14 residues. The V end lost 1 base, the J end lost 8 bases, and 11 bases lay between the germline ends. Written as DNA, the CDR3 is TGTGCCAGTAGTATAGGTACAGGTCCAGGGGAGCTGTTTTTT. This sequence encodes CASSIGTGPGELFF.

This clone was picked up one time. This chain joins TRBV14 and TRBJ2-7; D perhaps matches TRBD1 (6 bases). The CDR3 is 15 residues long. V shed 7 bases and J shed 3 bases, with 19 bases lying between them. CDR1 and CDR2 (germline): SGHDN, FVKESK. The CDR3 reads CASKTRTDKYYEQYF. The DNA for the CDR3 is TGTGCCAGCAAGACCCGGACAGATAAATACTACGAGCAGTACTTC. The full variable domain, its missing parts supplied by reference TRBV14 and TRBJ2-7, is EAGVTQFPSHSVIEKGQTVTLRCDPISGHDNLYWYRRVMGKEIKFLLHFVKESKQDESGMPNNRFLAERTGGTYSTLKVQPAELEDSGVYFCASKTRTDKYYEQYFGPGTRLTVT.

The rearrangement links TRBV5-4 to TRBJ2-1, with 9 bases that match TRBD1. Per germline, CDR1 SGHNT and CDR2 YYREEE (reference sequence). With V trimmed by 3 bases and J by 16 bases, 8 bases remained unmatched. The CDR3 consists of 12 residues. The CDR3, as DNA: TGTGCCAGCAGCTCACAGGGGGCTGATTGTTTCTTC. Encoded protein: CASSSQGADCFF.

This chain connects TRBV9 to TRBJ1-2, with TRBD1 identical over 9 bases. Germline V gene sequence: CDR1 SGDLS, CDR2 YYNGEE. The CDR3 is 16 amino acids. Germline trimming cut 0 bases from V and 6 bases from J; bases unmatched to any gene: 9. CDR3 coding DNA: TGTGCCAGCAGCGTAGAAGGGACAGGGAGTCGGGATGGCTACACCTTC. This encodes CASSVEGTGSRDGYTF.

Here the CDR3 reads CASSLQPGQDYGYTF. The CDR3, as DNA: TGTGCCAGCAGCTTGCAACCGGGACAAGACTATGGCTACACCTTC. This chain links TRBV9 with TRBJ1-2; TRBD1 is a possible D gene (6 bases). Germline loops: CDR1 SGDLS, CDR2 YYNGEE. Trimming left V 4 bases short and J 3 bases short, with 16 bases between. This CDR3 comprises 15 residues. The complete variable domain, with remaining parts taken from reference TRBV9 and TRBJ1-2, reads DSGVTQTPKHLITATGQRVTLRCSPRSGDLSVYWYQQSLDQGLQFLIQYYNGEERAKGNILERFSAQQFPDLHSELNLSSLELGDSALYFCASSLQPGQDYGYTFGSGTRLTVV.

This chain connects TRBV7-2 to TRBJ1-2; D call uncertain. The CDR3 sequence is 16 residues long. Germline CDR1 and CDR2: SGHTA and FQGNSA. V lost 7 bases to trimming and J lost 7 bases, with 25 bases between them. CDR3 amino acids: CASTQSGGLISGGYTF. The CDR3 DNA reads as TGTGCCAGCACCCAATCCGGAGGACTAATAAGTGGTGGCTACACCTTC.

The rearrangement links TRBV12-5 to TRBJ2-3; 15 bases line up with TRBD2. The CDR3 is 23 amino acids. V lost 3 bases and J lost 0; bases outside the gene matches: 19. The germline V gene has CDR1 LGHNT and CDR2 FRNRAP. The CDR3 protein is CASGFWTSGGAWDPLASTDTQYF. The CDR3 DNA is TGTGCTAGTGGTTTCTGGACTAGCGGGGGGGCTTGGGATCCTTTGGCTAGCACAGATACGCAGTATTTT.

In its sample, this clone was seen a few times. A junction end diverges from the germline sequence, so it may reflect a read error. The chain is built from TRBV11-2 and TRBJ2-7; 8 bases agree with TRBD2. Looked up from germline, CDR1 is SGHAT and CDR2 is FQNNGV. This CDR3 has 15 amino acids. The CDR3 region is CASSPFRTSSSEQYF. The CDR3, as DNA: TGTGCCAGCAGCCCCTTTAGGACTAGCTCCTCCGAGCAGTACTTC.

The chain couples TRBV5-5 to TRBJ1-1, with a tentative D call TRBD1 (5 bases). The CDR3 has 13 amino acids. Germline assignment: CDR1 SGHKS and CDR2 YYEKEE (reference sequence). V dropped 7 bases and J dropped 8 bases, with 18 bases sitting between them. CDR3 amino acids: CASFLHDSLEAFF. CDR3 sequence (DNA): TGTGCCAGCTTCCTTCACGACAGCCTAGAAGCTTTCTTT.

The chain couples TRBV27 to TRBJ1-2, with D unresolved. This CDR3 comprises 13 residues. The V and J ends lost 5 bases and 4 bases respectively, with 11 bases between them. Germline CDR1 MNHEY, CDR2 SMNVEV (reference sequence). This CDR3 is CASSPVVAYGYTF. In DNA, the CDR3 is TGTGCCAGCAGTCCCGTGGTGGCCTATGGCTACACCTTC.

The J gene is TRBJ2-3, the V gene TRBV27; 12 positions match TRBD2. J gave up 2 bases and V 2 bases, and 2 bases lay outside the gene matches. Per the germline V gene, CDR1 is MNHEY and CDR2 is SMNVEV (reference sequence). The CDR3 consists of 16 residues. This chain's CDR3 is CASSLRLAGATDTQYF. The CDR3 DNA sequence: TGTGCCAGCAGTTTACGACTAGCGGGGGCCACAGATACGCAGTATTTT.

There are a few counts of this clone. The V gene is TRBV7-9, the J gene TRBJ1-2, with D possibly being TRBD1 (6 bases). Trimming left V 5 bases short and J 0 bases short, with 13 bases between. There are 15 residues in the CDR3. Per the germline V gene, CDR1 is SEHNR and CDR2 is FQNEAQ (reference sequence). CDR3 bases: TGTGCCAGCAGCCTCAGACAGGCCCCTAACTATGGCTACACCTTC. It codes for CASSLRQAPNYGYTF. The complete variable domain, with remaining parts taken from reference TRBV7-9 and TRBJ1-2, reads DTGVSQNPRHKITKRGQNVTFRCDPISEHNRLYWYRQTLGQGPEFLTYFQNEAQLEKSRLLSDRFSAERPKGSFSTLEIQRTEQGDSAMYLCASSLRQAPNYGYTFGSGTRLTVV.

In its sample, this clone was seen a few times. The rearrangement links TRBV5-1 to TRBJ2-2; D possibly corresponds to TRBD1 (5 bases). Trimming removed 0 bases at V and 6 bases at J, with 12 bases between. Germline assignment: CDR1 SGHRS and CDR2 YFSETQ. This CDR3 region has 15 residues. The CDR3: CASSLDYRIAGELFF. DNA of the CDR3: TGCGCCAGCAGCTTGGATTACAGGATAGCCGGGGAGCTGTTTTTT.

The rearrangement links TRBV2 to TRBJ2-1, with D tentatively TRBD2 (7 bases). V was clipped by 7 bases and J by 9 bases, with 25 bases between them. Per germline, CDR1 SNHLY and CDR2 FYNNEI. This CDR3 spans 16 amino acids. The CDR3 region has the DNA TGTGCCAGCACACAGAGGGGGGGGGCCAGTTTAGGTGAGCAGTTCTTC. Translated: CASTQRGGASLGEQFF. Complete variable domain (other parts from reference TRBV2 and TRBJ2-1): EPEVTQTPSHQVTQMGQEVILRCVPISNHLYFYWYRQILGQKVEFLVSFYNNEISEKSEIFDDQFSVERPDGSNFTLKIRSTKLEDSAMYFCASTQRGGASLGEQFFGPGTRLTVL.

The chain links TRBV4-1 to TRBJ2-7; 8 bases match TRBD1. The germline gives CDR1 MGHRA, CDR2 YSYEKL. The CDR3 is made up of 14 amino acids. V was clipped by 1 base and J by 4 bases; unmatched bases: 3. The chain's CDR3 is CASSQGQGIYEQYF. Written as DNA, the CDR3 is TGCGCCAGCAGCCAAGGACAGGGGATATACGAGCAGTACTTC.

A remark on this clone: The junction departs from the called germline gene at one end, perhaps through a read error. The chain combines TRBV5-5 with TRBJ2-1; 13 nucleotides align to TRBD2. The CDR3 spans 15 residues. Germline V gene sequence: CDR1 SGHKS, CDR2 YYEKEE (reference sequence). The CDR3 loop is CASSSRVTSGGPLVF. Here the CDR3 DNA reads TGTGCCAGCAGCTCCCGTGTGACTAGCGGGGGGCCGCTGGTCTTC.

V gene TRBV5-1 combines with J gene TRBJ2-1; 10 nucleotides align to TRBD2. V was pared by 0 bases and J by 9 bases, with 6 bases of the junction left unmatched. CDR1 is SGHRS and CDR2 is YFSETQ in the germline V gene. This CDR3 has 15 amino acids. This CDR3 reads CASSLGSGGALEQFF. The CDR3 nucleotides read TGCGCCAGCAGCTTGGGCAGCGGGGGGGCCCTTGAGCAGTTCTTC. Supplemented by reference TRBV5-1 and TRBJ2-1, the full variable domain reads KAGVTQTPRYLIKTRGQQVTLSCSPISGHRSVSWYQQTPGQGLQFLFEYFSETQRNKGNFPGRFSGRQFSNSRSEMNVSTLELGDSALYLCASSLGSGGALEQFFGPGTRLTVL.

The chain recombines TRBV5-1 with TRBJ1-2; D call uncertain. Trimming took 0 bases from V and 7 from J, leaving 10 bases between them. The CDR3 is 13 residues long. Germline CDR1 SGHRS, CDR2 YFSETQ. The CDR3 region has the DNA TGCGCCAGCAGCTTGGGCCAGGCTGGTGGCTACACCTTC. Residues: CASSLGQAGGYTF.

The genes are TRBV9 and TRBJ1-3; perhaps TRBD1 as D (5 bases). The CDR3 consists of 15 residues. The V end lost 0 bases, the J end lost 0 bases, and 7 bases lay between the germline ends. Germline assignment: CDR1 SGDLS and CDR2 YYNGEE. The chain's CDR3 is CASSVGRDSGNTIYF. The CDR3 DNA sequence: TGTGCCAGCAGCGTAGGCAGGGACTCTGGAAACACCATATATTTT.

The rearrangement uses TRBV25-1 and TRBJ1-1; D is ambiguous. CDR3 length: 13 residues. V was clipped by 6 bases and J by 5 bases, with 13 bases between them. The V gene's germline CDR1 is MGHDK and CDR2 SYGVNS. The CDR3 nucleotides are TGTGCCAGCAGGTTATCTGAGGTTACTGAAGCTTTCTTT. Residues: CASRLSEVTEAFF.

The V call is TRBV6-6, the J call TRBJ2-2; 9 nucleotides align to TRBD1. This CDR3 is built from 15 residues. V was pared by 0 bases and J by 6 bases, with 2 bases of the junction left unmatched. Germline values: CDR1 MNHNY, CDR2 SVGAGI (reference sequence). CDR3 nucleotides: TGTGCCAGCAGTTACTCGACAGGGGGATCCGGGGAGCTGTTTTTT. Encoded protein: CASSYSTGGSGELFF.

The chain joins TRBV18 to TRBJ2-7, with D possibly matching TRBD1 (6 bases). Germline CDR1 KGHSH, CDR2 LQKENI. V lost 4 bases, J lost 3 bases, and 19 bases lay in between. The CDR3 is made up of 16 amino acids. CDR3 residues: CASSRRKAGTNYEQYF. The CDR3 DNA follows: TGTGCCAGCTCACGAAGGAAGGCCGGGACAAACTACGAGCAGTACTTC. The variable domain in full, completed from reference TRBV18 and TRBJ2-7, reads NAGVMQNPRHLVRRRGQEARLRCSPMKGHSHVYWYRQLPEEGLKFMVYLQKENIIDESGMPKERFSAEFPKEGPSILRIQQVVRGDSAAYFCASSRRKAGTNYEQYFGPGTRLTVT.

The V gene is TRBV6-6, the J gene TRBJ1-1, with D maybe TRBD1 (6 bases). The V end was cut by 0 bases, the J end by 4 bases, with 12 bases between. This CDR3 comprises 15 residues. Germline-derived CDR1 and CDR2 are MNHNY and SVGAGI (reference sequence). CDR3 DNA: TGTGCCAGCAGTTACTCGAACAGGGTCGGCACTGAAGCTTTCTTT. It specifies CASSYSNRVGTEAFF.

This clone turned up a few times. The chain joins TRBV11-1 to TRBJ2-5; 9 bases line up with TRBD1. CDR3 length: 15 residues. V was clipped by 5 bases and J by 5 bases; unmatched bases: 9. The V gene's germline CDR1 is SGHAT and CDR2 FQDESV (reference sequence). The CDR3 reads CASSSSTGGAETQYF. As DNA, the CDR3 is TGTGCCAGCAGCAGCTCTACAGGGGGCGCGGAGACCCAGTACTTC.

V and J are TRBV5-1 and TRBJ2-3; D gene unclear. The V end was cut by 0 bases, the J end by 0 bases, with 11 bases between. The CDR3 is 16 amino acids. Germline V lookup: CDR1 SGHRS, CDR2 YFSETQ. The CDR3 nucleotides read TGCGCCAGCAGCTTGGTGGCAGGTTTCAGCACAGATACGCAGTATTTT. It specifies CASSLVAGFSTDTQYF.